This record looks at one TCR beta chain sequence and its context. This specimen belongs to a study of shared clonotypes between healthy human individuals. Sequencing was performed with immunoSEQ multiplex PCR; in TCRdb, only in-frame clones are kept and a portion is missing. The sample lists around 1,900,000 clones; 93% were seen once. CD45RO-negative, CCR7-selected cells formed the naive CD8 fraction, which excluded terminally differentiated effector memory CD45RA+ cells. Material: naive CD8+ T cells from PBMCs. The TCR comes from a man younger than 35 in good health. Some clones in this sample may be carry-over from other donors' samples.

The CDR3: CASSLIPGARDEQYF. The CDR3 DNA reads TGTGCCAGCAGTTTAATACCCGGGGCAAGGGACGAGCAGTACTTC. The rearrangement links TRBV28 to TRBJ2-7; perhaps D is TRBD1 or TRBD2 (5 bases each). From germline, CDR1 is MDHEN and CDR2 SYDVKM. The CDR3 runs 15 residues. The V and J ends lost 2 bases and 5 bases respectively, with 16 bases between them.